This T cell receptor (beta chain) derives from a study of multiple sclerosis patients with progressive multifocal leukoencephalopathy. Study-level findings and limits: Most PML patients had lower entropy, suggesting less diverse TRB repertoires.

The survey-level immunoSEQ assay was used. TCRdb's copy holds only in-frame clones and misses some; the assay was immunoSEQ multiplex PCR. The sample has tens of thousands of clones, 85% to 90% seen once; the top ten hold 9.5% to 15%. Documented time point: time of PML onset. A word on this clone: Its antigen is not known.

CDR3 length equals 14 residues. CDR1 is MRHNA and CDR2 is SNTAGT in the germline V gene. V lost 5 bases to trimming and J lost 6 bases; unmatched junction nucleotides: 6. The V gene is TRBV6-4, the J gene TRBJ2-1, with 8 positions matching TRBD2. The clonotype originates from a woman aged 25 to 39 with progressive multifocal leukoencephalopathy. The input for sequencing was PBMCs, taken from a patient treated with natalizumab. CDR3 loop: CASSRGLVGNEQFF. The CDR3 DNA is TGTGCCAGCAGTCGGGGACTAGTCGGCAATGAGCAGTTCTTC.